Each of the 27 T cell receptor beta chains below was sequenced from the same sample in a study of shared clonotypes between healthy human individuals. Repertoires were generated with immunoSEQ multiplex PCR, while TCRdb's copy carries only in-frame clones and drops some. The sample yields more than 2,000,000 clones, approximately 90% seen once. The sample consisted of naive CD4+ T cells sorted from blood. The subset: CD45RA+ positively selected. These receptors came from a young man in good health.

The chain links TRBV28 to TRBJ2-4, with 9 nucleotides matching TRBD1. Germline assignment: CDR1 MDHEN and CDR2 SYDVKM. The CDR3 runs 17 residues. The V and J ends lost 4 bases and 0 bases, in that order; junction bases with no gene match: 7. The CDR3 sequence is CASSSGQGILAKNIQYF. CDR3 bases: TGTGCCAGCAGTTCCGGACAGGGGATTTTAGCCAAAAACATTCAGTACTTC.

V usage is TRBV7-2 and J usage is TRBJ2-5, with TRBD2 identical over 7 bases. The CDR3 extends over 14 amino acids. CDR1 and CDR2 (germline): SGHTA, FQGNSA. J was trimmed by 4 bases and V by 2 bases; bases with no gene match: 4. The CDR3 DNA sequence: TGTGCCAGCAGCTTAAGGGGCGGGAGAGAGACCCAGTACTTC. It is translated as CASSLRGGRETQYF.

The chain's CDR3 is CASSEAAGDWETQYF. In DNA form, the CDR3 reads TGTGCCAGCAGTGAAGCTGCGGGGGATTGGGAGACCCAGTACTTC. The rearrangement joins TRBV6-1 to TRBJ2-5, with TRBD2 matching over 7 bases. The V gene's germline CDR1 is MNHNS and CDR2 SASEGT. With V trimmed by 0 bases and J by 5 bases, 6 bases remained unmatched. CDR3 length: 15 amino acids.

The J gene is TRBJ2-7, the V gene TRBV19, with TRBD1 as a possible D gene (5 bases). Germline CDR1 LNHDA, CDR2 SQIVND (reference sequence). The CDR3 is 13 residues long. V lost 6 bases, J lost 4 bases, and 13 bases lay in between. CDR3 in DNA: TGTGCCAGTAGCCACCAGGCAGGGTACGAGCAGTACTTC. Protein sequence: CASSHQAGYEQYF.

CDR3 protein: CASSWTSGSGGELFF. Written as DNA, the CDR3 is TGCGCCAGCAGCTGGACTAGCGGGAGCGGCGGGGAGCTGTTTTTT. The chain combines TRBV5-1 with TRBJ2-2; 13 bases are a match to TRBD2. This CDR3 has 15 amino acids. Germline V CDR1 and CDR2: SGHRS, YFSETQ. V lost 3 bases to trimming and J lost 7 bases; unmatched junction nucleotides: 3.

About this clone: Within the sample, other DNA sequences also encode this same CDR3. The rearrangement joins TRBV2 to TRBJ2-5, with 11 bases matching TRBD1. V was clipped by 7 bases and J by 5 bases; unmatched bases: 6. This CDR3 spans 14 amino acids. Germline assignment: CDR1 SNHLY and CDR2 FYNNEI. The CDR3 coding sequence is TGTGCCAGCAATGGACAGGGGGCGGGGGAGACCCAGTACTTC. As protein: CASNGQGAGETQYF.

V is TRBV6-1 and J is TRBJ1-3; no definite D call. The CDR3 length is 14 residues. Trimming took 6 bases from V and 0 from J, leaving 9 bases between them. Looked up from germline, CDR1 is MNHNS and CDR2 is SASEGT. The CDR3 here is CASRMTDSGNTIYF. CDR3 nucleotides: TGTGCCAGCAGAATGACGGACTCTGGAAACACCATATATTTT.

This sequence joins TRBV7-9 and TRBJ2-1; D is perhaps TRBD2 (6 bases). The CDR3 spans 14 residues. In germline, CDR1 is SEHNR, CDR2 FQNEAQ (reference sequence). The V and J ends lost 5 bases and 5 bases respectively, with 13 bases between them. CDR3 in amino acids: CASSGQGLNNEQFF. CDR3 nucleotide sequence: TGTGCCAGCAGCGGGCAGGGACTTAACAATGAGCAGTTCTTC. The entire variable domain, with the rest obtained from reference TRBV7-9 and TRBJ2-1, is as follows: DTGVSQNPRHKITKRGQNVTFRCDPISEHNRLYWYRQTLGQGPEFLTYFQNEAQLEKSRLLSDRFSAERPKGSFSTLEIQRTEQGDSAMYLCASSGQGLNNEQFFGPGTRLTVL.

This chain connects TRBV19 to TRBJ1-1; D call uncertain. V lost 5 bases and J lost 2, with 15 bases in between. Germline V gives CDR1 LNHDA, CDR2 SQIVND (reference sequence). The CDR3 is 15 amino acids. CDR3 region: CASSLDLPRNTEAFF. The CDR3 nucleotides are TGTGCCAGTAGTCTCGACCTCCCCCGTAACACTGAAGCTTTCTTT.

V usage is TRBV6-1 and J usage is TRBJ2-3; no reliable D call. CDR3 length: 14 residues. Germline CDR1 MNHNS, CDR2 SASEGT. V dropped 1 base and J dropped 4 bases, with 9 bases sitting between them. Written as DNA, the CDR3 is TGTGCCAGCAGTGAAGGCCGGTCCGCAGATACGCAGTATTTT. Protein: CASSEGRSADTQYF.

V is TRBV6-5 and J is TRBJ1-5, with a weak D call TRBD1 (5 bases). V was cut by 7 bases and J by 7 bases, with 20 bases left in between. Per germline, CDR1 MNHEY and CDR2 SVGAGI. The CDR3 totals 15 residues. In DNA, the CDR3 is TGTGCCAGCAAGCGAGGGCAGGGTCTGGGGCAGCCCCAGCATTTT. This codes for CASKRGQGLGQPQHF.

This sequence joins TRBV6-5 and TRBJ2-7; a weak D match, TRBD2 (6 bases). This CDR3 is 12 amino acids long. CDR1 is MNHEY and CDR2 is SVGAGI in the germline V gene. V was trimmed by 6 bases and J by 3 bases, leaving 9 bases between them. CDR3 sequence: CASSLGGYEQYF. In nucleotides, the CDR3 is TGTGCCAGCAGCCTCGGGGGCTACGAGCAGTACTTC.

CDR3 sequence (DNA): TGTGCCAGTAGTGCCCCTCAGGGGGCCACCTCCTACGAGCAGTACTTC. Translating gives CASSAPQGATSYEQYF. The J gene is TRBJ2-7, the V gene TRBV19, with 8 positions matching TRBD1. The CDR3 runs to 16 residues. J lost 0 bases, V lost 5 bases, and 9 bases had no gene match. Per germline, CDR1 LNHDA and CDR2 SQIVND (reference sequence).

The chain couples TRBV27 to TRBJ1-6, with 9 nucleotides matching TRBD1. CDR1 and CDR2 from the germline V gene are MNHEY and SMNVEV (reference sequence). The V gene end was trimmed by 4 bases and the J gene end by 8 bases; junction bases not matched to a gene: 6. This CDR3 is built from 15 residues. The CDR3 coding sequence is TGTGCCAGCAGTTCCCGGGACAGGGAGGATTCACCCCTCCACTTT. Amino acid sequence: CASSSRDREDSPLHF.

The chain joins TRBV5-6 to TRBJ2-4; D not certain. V lost 0 bases, J lost 0 bases, and 7 bases lay in between. CDR1 is SGHDT, CDR2 YYEEEE, per germline. The CDR3 has 15 amino acids. The CDR3 sequence is CASSLASIAKNIQYF. CDR3 nucleotides: TGTGCCAGCAGCTTGGCCAGTATAGCCAAAAACATTCAGTACTTC.

J is TRBJ2-2 and V is TRBV7-3; TRBD2 is a possible D gene (7 bases). Germline V gives CDR1 SGHTA, CDR2 FQGTGA. V was shortened by 0 bases and J by 4 bases, with 15 bases between the two germline ends. This CDR3 comprises 17 residues. The CDR3 sequence is CASSLTFAGAGTGELFF. The CDR3 DNA follows: TGTGCCAGCAGCTTAACGTTTGCGGGGGCAGGCACCGGGGAGCTGTTTTTT.

Note on this clone: This CDR3 is also generated by other DNA sequences in the sample. The J gene is TRBJ1-2, the V gene TRBV30; no firm D call. Looked up from germline, CDR1 is GTSNPN and CDR2 is SVGIG (reference sequence). V was shortened by 5 bases and J by 4 bases, with 11 bases between the two germline ends. The CDR3 sequence is 12 residues long. The CDR3 spells CAWSPDRYGYTF. Written as DNA, the CDR3 is TGTGCCTGGTCCCCGGACCGCTATGGCTACACCTTC.

Comment on this clone: Mismatch with germline at one junction end may stem from a read error. The rearrangement links TRBV10-3 to TRBJ2-7, with 8 bases fitting TRBD2. CDR1 is ENHRY, CDR2 SYGVKD, per germline. The CDR3 loop spans 15 amino acids. This CDR3 reads CASSPQAGESYEQYF. For the CDR3, the DNA is TGTGCCAGCAGTCCGCAAGCGGGAGAGTCCTACGAGCAGTACTTC.

The rearrangement joins TRBV28 to TRBJ1-2; no clear D gene. CDR3 length equals 12 residues. The germline CDR1 and CDR2 sequences are MDHEN and SYDVKM. V was clipped by 8 bases and J by 0 bases, with 7 bases between them. The CDR3 protein is CASGSSNYGYTF. The CDR3 nucleotides are TGTGCCAGCGGGTCTTCTAACTATGGCTACACCTTC.

The J gene is TRBJ1-3, the V gene TRBV5-1; D unclear. Germline V gives CDR1 SGHRS, CDR2 YFSETQ. This CDR3 has 17 amino acids. V lost 0 bases to trimming and J lost 4 bases, with 17 bases between them. As DNA, the CDR3 is TGCGCCAGCAGCTTGGCCGCGCAGGCCCCAGGAGGAAACACCATATATTTT. As protein: CASSLAAQAPGGNTIYF.

This sequence joins TRBV5-1 and TRBJ1-1; D ambiguous. Germline V gives CDR1 SGHRS, CDR2 YFSETQ. V lost 4 bases, J lost 3 bases, and 10 bases lay in between. The CDR3 loop spans 13 amino acids. CDR3 region: CASSVGRDTEAFF. The CDR3 DNA reads TGCGCCAGCAGCGTCGGGAGAGACACTGAAGCTTTCTTT.

This clone was seen once. The chain links TRBV6-1 to TRBJ1-3, with D tentatively TRBD1 (5 bases). The CDR3 sequence is 14 residues long. V was clipped by 6 bases and J by 4 bases, with 13 bases between them. Per germline, CDR1 MNHNS and CDR2 SASEGT. The CDR3 protein is CASRVTGLGNTIYF. The CDR3 coding sequence is TGTGCCAGCAGAGTGACGGGACTGGGAAACACCATATATTTT.

Comments on this clone: The sample contains more than one DNA sequence encoding this CDR3. V gene TRBV28 combines with J gene TRBJ1-4; D is ambiguous. Germline CDR1 and CDR2: MDHEN and SYDVKM. The CDR3 totals 12 residues. V lost 3 bases and J lost 4, with 3 bases in between. CDR3 in amino acids: CASSLGNEKLFF. For the CDR3, the DNA is TGTGCCAGCAGTTTGGGTAATGAAAAACTGTTTTTT.

The chain links TRBV19 to TRBJ1-3; unclear D gene. V was shortened by 0 bases and J by 0 bases, with 9 bases between the two germline ends. Germline lookup yields CDR1 LNHDA and CDR2 SQIVND (reference sequence). The CDR3 has 16 residues. The CDR3 protein is CASSIDLRISGNTIYF. CDR3 DNA sequence: TGTGCCAGTAGTATAGATCTCCGTATCTCTGGAAACACCATATATTTT.

V usage is TRBV29-1 and J usage is TRBJ1-1, with D tentatively TRBD1 (6 bases). Per the germline V gene, CDR1 is SQVTM and CDR2 is ANQGSEA. This CDR3 region has 13 residues. The ends were cut back, 7 bases at V and 1 base at J, with 13 bases in the middle. In DNA, the CDR3 is TGCAGCGGTCGCCGGGACACGAACACTGAAGCTTTCTTT. Translating it yields CSGRRDTNTEAFF.

The sample holds one count of this clone. The chain joins TRBV21-1 to TRBJ1-2. TRBV21-1 is marked as a pseudogene. This CDR3 has 13 amino acids. The CDR3 here is CASSKDPLGGYTF. Here the CDR3 DNA reads TGTGCCAGCAGCAAAGACCCTTTGGGTGGCTACACCTTC.

This chain links TRBV6-5 with TRBJ2-3; 14 bases line up with TRBD2. The CDR3 consists of 13 residues. V trimming: 6 bases; J trimming: 9 bases; junction bases outside the gene matches: 2. CDR1 and CDR2 from the germline V gene are MNHEY and SVGAGI. The CDR3 sequence: CASRGTSGRTQYF. The CDR3 bases are TGTGCCAGCAGAGGGACTAGCGGGAGAACGCAGTATTTT.